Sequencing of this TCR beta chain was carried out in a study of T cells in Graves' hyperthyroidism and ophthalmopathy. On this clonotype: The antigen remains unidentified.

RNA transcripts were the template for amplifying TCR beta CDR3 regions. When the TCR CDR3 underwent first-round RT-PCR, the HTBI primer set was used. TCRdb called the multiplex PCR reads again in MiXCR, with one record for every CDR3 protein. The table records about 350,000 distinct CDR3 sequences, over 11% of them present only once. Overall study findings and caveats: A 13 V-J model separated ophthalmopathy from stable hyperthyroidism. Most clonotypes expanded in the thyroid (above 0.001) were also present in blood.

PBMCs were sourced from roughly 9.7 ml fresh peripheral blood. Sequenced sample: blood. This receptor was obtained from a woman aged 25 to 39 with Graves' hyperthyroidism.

CDR3 protein: CASSAPGDNEQFF. CDR3 nucleotides: TGTGCCAGCAGCGCCCCCGGGGATAATGAGCAGTTCTTC. This sequence joins TRBV9 and TRBJ2-1, with TRBD2 as a possible D gene (5 bases). Germline V CDR1 and CDR2: SGDLS, YYNGEE. Trimming shortened V by 3 bases and J by 7 bases, and 11 bases separated the two germline ends. This CDR3 contains 13 residues. The complete variable domain, with remaining parts taken from reference TRBV9 and TRBJ2-1, reads DSGVTQTPKHLITATGQRVTLRCSPRSGDLSVYWYQQSLDQGLQFLIQYYNGEERAKGNILERFSAQQFPDLHSELNLSSLELGDSALYFCASSAPGDNEQFFGPGTRLTVL.